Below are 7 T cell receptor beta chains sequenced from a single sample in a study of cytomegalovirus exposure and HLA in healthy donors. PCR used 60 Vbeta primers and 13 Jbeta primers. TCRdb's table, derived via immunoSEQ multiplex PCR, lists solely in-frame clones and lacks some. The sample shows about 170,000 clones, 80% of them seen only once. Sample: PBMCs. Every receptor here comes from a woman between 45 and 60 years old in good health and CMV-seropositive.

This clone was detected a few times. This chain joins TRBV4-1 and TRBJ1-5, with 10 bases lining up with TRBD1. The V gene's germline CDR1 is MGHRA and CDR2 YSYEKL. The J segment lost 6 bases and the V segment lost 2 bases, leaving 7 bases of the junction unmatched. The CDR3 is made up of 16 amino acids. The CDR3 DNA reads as TGCGCCAGCAGCCAATTGGACAGGGGGGTGAGTCAGCCCCAGCATTTT. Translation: CASSQLDRGVSQPQHF.

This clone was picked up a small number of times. The chain's CDR3 is CAISATSRDYEQYF. The DNA of the CDR3 is TGTGCCATCAGTGCCACATCCAGGGACTACGAGCAGTACTTC. The genes are TRBV10-3 and TRBJ2-7, with a weak D call TRBD1 (5 bases). The germline V gene encodes CDR1 ENHRY and CDR2 SYGVKD. V was shortened by 4 bases and J by 3 bases, with 13 bases between the two germline ends. The CDR3 spans 14 residues.

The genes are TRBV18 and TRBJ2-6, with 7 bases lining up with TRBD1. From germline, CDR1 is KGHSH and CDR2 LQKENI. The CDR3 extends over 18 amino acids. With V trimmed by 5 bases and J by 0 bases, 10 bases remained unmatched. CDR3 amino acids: CASSSFPGQHSGANVLTF. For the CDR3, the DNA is TGTGCCAGCTCATCATTTCCGGGACAGCACTCTGGGGCCAACGTCCTGACTTTC.

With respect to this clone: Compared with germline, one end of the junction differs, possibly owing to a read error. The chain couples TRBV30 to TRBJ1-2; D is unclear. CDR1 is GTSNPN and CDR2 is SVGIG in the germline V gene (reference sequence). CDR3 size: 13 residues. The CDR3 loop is CAGRLSSNYGYTF. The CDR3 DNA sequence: TGTGCCGGGAGACTGAGCTCTAACTATGGCTACACCTTC.

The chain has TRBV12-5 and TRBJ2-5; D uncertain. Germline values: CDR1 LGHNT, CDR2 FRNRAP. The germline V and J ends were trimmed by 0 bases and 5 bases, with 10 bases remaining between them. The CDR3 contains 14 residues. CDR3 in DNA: TGTGCTAGTGGTTTGGTACCCCCCGGGGAGACCCAGTACTTC. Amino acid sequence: CASGLVPPGETQYF.

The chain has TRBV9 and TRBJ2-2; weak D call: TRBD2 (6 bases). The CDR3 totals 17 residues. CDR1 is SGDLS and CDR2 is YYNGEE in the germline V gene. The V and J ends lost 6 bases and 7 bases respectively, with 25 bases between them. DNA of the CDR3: TGTGCCAGCACCACTTCTACTGGACTACCTTTGATCGGGGAGCTGTTTTTT. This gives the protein CASTTSTGLPLIGELFF.

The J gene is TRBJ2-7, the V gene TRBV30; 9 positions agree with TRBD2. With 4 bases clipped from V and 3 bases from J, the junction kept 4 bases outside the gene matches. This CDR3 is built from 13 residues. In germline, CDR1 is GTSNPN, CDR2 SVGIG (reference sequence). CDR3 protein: CAWTIAGDYEQYF. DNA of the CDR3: TGTGCCTGGACTATAGCGGGGGACTACGAGCAGTACTTC.